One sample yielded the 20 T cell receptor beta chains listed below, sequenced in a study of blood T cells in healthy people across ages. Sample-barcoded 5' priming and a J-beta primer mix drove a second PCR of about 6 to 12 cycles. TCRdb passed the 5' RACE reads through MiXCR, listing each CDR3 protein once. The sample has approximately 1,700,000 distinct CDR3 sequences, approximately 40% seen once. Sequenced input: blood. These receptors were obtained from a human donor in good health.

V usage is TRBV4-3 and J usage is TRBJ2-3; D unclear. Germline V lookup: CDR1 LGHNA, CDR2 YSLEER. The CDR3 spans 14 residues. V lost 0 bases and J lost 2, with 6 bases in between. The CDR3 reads CASSQDRHTDTQYF. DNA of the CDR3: TGCGCCAGCAGCCAAGACAGGCACACAGATACGCAGTATTTT.

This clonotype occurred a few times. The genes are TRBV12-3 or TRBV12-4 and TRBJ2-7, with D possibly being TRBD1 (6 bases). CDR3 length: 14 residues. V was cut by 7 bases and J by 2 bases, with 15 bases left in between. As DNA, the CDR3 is TGTGCCAGCACCCCACCCGACAGGCCCTACGAGCAGTACTTC. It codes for CASTPPDRPYEQYF.

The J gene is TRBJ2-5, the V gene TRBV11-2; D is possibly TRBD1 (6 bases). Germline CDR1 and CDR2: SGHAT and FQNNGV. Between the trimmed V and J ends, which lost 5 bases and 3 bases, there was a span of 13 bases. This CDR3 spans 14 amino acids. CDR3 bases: TGTGCCAGCAGCCACCGGACAGCAAAAGAGACCCAGTACTTC. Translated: CASSHRTAKETQYF.

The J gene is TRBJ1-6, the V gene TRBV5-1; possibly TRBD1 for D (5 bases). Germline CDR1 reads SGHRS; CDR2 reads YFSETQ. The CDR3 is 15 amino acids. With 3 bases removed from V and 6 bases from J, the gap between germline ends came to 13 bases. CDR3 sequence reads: CASSYSGTTNSPLHF. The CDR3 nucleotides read TGCGCCAGCAGCTACTCCGGGACTACTAATTCACCCCTCCACTTT.

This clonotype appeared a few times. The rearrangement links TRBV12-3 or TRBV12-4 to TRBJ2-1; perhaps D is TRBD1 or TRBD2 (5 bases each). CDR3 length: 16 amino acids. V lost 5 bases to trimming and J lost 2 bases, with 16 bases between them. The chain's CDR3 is CASSPSGRMTYNEQFF. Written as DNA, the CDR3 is TGTGCCAGCAGTCCCTCGGGACGGATGACCTACAATGAGCAGTTCTTC.

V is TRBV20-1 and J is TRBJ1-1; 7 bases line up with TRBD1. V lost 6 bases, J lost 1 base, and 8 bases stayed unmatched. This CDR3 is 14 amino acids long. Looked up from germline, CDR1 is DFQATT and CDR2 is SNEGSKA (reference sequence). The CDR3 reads CSASGQAKNTEAFF. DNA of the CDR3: TGCAGTGCAAGCGGACAGGCCAAGAACACTGAAGCTTTCTTT.

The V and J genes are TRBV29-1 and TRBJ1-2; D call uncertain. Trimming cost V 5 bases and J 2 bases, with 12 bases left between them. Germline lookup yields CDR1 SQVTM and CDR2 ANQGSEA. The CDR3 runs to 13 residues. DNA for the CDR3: TGCAGCGTTAATAGAACGGCAAACTATGGCTACACCTTC. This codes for CSVNRTANYGYTF. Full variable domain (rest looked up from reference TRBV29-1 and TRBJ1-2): SAVISQKPSRDICQRGTSLTIQCQVDSQVTMMFWYRQQPGQSLTLIATANQGSEATYESGFVIDKFPISRPNLTFSTLTVSNMSPEDSSIYLCSVNRTANYGYTFGSGTRLTVV.

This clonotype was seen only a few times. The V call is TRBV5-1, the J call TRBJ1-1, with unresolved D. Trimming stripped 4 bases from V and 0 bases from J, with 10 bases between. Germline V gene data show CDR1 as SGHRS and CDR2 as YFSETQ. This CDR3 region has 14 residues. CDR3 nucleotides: TGCGCCAGCAGCCGGAAGGAGTTGAACACTGAAGCTTTCTTT. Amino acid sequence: CASSRKELNTEAFF.

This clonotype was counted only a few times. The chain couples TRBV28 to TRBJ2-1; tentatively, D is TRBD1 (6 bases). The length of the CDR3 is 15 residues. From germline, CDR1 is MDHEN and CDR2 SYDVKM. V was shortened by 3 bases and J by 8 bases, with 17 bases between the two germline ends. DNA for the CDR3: TGTGCCAGCAGTTTCCCCGCAGGGGCAGAGGATGAGCAGTTCTTC. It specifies CASSFPAGAEDEQFF.

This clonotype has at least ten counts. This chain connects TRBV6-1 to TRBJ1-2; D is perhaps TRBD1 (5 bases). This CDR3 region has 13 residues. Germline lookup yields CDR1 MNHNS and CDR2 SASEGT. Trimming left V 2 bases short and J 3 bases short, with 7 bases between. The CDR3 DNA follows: TGTGCCAGCAGTGAAAGAGGGGACTATGGCTACACCTTC. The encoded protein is CASSERGDYGYTF.

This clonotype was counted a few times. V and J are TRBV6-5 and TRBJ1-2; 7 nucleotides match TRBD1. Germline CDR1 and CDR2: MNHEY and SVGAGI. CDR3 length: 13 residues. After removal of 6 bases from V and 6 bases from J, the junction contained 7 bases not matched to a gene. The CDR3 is CASSRGTEDGYTF. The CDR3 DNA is TGTGCCAGCAGCCGTGGGACAGAGGATGGCTACACCTTC.

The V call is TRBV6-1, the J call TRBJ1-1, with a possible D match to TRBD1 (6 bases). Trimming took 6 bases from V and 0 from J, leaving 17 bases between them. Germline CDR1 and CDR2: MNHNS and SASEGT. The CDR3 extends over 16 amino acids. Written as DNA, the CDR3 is TGTGCCAGCAGCCTCCGCCGGGGGGGGCTGAACACTGAAGCTTTCTTT. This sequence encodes CASSLRRGGLNTEAFF.

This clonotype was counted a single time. The CDR3 reads CASRGQSFRQPQHF. The CDR3 DNA reads as TGTGCCAGCAGGGGACAGTCCTTTCGGCAGCCCCAGCATTTT. The chain combines TRBV6-2 or TRBV6-3 with TRBJ1-5; 7 bases are shared with TRBD1. The trim removed 6 bases at V and 7 bases at J, leaving 9 bases unmatched. CDR3 size: 14 residues. The germline CDR1 and CDR2 sequences are MNHEY and SVGEGT.

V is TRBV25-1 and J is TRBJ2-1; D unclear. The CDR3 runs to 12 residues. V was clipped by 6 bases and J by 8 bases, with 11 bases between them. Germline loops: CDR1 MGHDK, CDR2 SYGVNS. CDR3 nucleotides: TGTGCCAGCAGAGGGTTTTTAGATGAGCAGTTCTTC. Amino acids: CASRGFLDEQFF.

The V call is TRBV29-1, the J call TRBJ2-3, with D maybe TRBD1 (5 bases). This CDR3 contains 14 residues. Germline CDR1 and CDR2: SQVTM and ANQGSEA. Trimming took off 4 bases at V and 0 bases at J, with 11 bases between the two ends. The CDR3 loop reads CSVAQGASTDTQYF. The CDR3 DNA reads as TGCAGCGTTGCGCAGGGTGCTAGCACAGATACGCAGTATTTT.

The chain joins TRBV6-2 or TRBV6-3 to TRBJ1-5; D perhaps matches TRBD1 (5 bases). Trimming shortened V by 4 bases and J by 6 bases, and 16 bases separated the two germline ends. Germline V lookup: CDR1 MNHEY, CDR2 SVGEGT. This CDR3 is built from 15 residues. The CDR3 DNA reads TGTGCCAGCAGTTGGGGTGGGGCGGGCAGTCAGCCCCAGCATTTT. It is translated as CASSWGGAGSQPQHF.

The CDR3 spells CASSQGLTDTDTQYF. CDR3 nucleotides: TGCGCCAGCAGCCAGGGACTAACAGACACAGATACGCAGTATTTT. This rearrangement joins TRBV5-1 to TRBJ2-3, with TRBD2 matching over 7 bases. The CDR3 totals 15 residues. Germline lookup yields CDR1 SGHRS and CDR2 YFSETQ. V lost 4 bases and J lost 2; bases outside the gene matches: 7.

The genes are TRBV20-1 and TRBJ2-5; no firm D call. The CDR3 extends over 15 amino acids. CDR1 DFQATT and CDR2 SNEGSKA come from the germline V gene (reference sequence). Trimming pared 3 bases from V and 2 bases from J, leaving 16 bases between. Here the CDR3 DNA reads TGCAGTGCTAGTGACTGGGTAAAAGGACAAGAGACCCAGTACTTC. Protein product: CSASDWVKGQETQYF.

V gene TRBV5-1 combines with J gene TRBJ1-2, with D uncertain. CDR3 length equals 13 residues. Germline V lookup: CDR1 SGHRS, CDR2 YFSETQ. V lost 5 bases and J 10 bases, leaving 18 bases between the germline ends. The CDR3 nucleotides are TGCGCCAGCAGGACGTCTATCGGTACTGCCTACACCTTC. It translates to CASRTSIGTAYTF. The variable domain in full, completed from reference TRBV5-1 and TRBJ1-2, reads KAGVTQTPRYLIKTRGQQVTLSCSPISGHRSVSWYQQTPGQGLQFLFEYFSETQRNKGNFPGRFSGRQFSNSRSEMNVSTLELGDSALYLCASRTSIGTAYTFGSGTRLTVV.

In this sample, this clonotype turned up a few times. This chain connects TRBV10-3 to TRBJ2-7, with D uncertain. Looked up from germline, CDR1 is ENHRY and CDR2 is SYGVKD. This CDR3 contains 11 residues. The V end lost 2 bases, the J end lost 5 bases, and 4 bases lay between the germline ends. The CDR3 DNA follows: TGTGCCATCAGTGAGGTTGACGAGCAGTACTTC. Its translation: CAISEVDEQYF.